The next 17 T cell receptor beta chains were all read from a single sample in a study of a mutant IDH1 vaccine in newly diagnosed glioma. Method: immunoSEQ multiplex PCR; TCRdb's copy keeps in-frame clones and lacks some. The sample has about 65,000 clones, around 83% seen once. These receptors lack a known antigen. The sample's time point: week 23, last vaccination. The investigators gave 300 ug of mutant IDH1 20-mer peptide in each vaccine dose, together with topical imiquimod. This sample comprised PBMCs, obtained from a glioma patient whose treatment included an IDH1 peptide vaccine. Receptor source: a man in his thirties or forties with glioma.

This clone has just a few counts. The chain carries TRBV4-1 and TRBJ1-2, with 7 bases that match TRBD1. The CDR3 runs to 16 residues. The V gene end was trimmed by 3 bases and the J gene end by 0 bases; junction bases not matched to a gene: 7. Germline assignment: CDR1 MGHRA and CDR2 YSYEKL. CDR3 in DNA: TGCGCCAGCAGCCATTCCGGGACAGTCGCTAACTATGGCTACACCTTC. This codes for CASSHSGTVANYGYTF.

The CDR3 reads CASSFNSGGLNTGELFF. CDR3 coding DNA: TGCGCCAGCAGCTTTAATAGCGGGGGCCTGAACACCGGGGAGCTGTTTTTT. The rearrangement uses TRBV5-1 and TRBJ2-2, with 9 bases matching TRBD2. J lost 1 base, V lost 2 bases, and 6 bases had no gene match. CDR1 is SGHRS, CDR2 YFSETQ, per germline. This CDR3 region has 17 residues. Full variable domain (rest looked up from reference TRBV5-1 and TRBJ2-2): KAGVTQTPRYLIKTRGQQVTLSCSPISGHRSVSWYQQTPGQGLQFLFEYFSETQRNKGNFPGRFSGRQFSNSRSEMNVSTLELGDSALYLCASSFNSGGLNTGELFFGEGSRLTVL.

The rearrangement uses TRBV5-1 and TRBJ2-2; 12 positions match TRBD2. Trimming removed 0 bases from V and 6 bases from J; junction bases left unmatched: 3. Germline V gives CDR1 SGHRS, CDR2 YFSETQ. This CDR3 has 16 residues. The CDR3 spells CASSLGTSGVSGELFF. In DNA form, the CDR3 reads TGCGCCAGCAGCTTGGGGACTAGCGGGGTCTCCGGGGAGCTGTTTTTT.

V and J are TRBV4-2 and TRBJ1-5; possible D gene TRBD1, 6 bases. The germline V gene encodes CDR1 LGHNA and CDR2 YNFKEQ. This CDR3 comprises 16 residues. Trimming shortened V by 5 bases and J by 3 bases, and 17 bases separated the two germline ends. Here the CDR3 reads CASSGGARFSNQPQHF. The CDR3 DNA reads TGTGCCAGCAGCGGGGGGGCCCGGTTCTCCAATCAGCCCCAGCATTTT.

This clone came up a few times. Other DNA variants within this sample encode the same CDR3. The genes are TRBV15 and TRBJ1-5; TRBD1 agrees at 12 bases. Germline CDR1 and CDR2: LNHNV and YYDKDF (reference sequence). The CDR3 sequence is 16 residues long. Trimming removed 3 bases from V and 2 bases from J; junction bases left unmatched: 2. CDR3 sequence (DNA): TGTGCCACCAGCAGGGGGACAGGGGGCCGCAATCAGCCCCAGCATTTT. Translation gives CATSRGTGGRNQPQHF.

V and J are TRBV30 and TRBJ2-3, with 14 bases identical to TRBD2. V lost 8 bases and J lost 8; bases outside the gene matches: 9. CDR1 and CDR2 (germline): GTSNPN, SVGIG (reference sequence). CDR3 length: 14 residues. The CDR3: CASLTSGGDATQYF. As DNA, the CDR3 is TGTGCCAGCTTGACTAGCGGGGGGGATGCTACGCAGTATTTT.

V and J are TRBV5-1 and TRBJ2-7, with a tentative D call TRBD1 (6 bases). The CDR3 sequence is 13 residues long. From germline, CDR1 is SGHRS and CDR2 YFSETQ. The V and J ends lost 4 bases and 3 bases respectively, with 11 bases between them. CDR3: CASSPSQGYEQYF. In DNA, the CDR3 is TGCGCCAGCAGCCCCTCACAGGGCTACGAGCAGTACTTC.

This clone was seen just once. The CDR3 nucleotides are TGTGCCAGCAGCGCCATCGGGGGCAATGAGCAGTTCTTC. It is translated as CASSAIGGNEQFF. The gene calls are TRBV7-9 and TRBJ2-1; D perhaps matches TRBD2 (6 bases). The CDR3 length is 13 residues. In germline, CDR1 is SEHNR, CDR2 FQNEAQ (reference sequence). V was shortened by 5 bases and J by 6 bases, with 11 bases between the two germline ends. Looking up the rest from reference TRBV7-9 and TRBJ2-1 gives the full variable domain: DTGVSQNPRHKITKRGQNVTFRCDPISEHNRLYWYRQTLGQGPEFLTYFQNEAQLEKSRLLSDRFSAERPKGSFSTLEIQRTEQGDSAMYLCASSAIGGNEQFFGPGTRLTVL.

In DNA form, the CDR3 reads TGTGCCAGCAGCCCCTTAGGCAGGACAGGGGGTGAAAAACTGTTTTTT. It translates to CASSPLGRTGGEKLFF. The chain has TRBV5-5 and TRBJ1-4, with 10 nucleotides matching TRBD1. This CDR3 region has 16 residues. Germline trimming cut 4 bases from V and 7 bases from J; bases unmatched to any gene: 10. Looked up from germline, CDR1 is SGHKS and CDR2 is YYEKEE (reference sequence).

CDR3 amino acids: CASSSPRGAYNEQFF. DNA of the CDR3: TGTGCCAGCAGTTCGCCCAGGGGGGCCTACAATGAGCAGTTCTTC. The rearrangement uses TRBV28 and TRBJ2-1; maybe TRBD1 (7 bases). Trimming cost V 4 bases and J 2 bases, with 12 bases left between them. The CDR3 is made up of 15 amino acids. Germline CDR1 MDHEN, CDR2 SYDVKM.

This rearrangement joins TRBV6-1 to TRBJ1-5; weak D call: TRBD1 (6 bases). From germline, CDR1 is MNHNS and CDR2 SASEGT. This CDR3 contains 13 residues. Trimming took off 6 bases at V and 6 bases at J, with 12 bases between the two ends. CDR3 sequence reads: CASSAGVTQPQHF. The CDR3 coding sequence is TGTGCCAGCAGCGCAGGGGTTACTCAGCCCCAGCATTTT.

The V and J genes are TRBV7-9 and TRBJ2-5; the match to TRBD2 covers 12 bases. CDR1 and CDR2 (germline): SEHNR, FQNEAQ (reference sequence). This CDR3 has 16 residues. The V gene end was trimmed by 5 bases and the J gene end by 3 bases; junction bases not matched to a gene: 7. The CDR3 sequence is CASSMQRLAGEETQYF. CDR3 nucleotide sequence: TGTGCCAGCAGCATGCAAAGACTAGCGGGGGAAGAGACCCAGTACTTC. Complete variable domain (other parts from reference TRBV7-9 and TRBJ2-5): DTGVSQNPRHKITKRGQNVTFRCDPISEHNRLYWYRQTLGQGPEFLTYFQNEAQLEKSRLLSDRFSAERPKGSFSTLEIQRTEQGDSAMYLCASSMQRLAGEETQYFGPGTRLLVL.

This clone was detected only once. CDR3 sequence: CASSMILGQSYEQYF. In DNA form, the CDR3 reads TGTGCCAGTAGTATGATCCTGGGACAGTCCTACGAGCAGTACTTC. The chain is built from TRBV19 and TRBJ2-7; 7 bases line up with TRBD1. Germline V gene sequence: CDR1 LNHDA, CDR2 SQIVND (reference sequence). V was clipped by 3 bases and J by 1 base; unmatched bases: 6. This CDR3 is built from 15 residues. Using reference TRBV19 and TRBJ2-7 for the parts outside the CDR3, the full variable domain is DGGITQSPKYLFRKEGQNVTLSCEQNLNHDAMYWYRQDPGQGLRLIYYSQIVNDFQKGDIAEGYSVSREKKESFPLTVTSAQKNPTAFYLCASSMILGQSYEQYFGPGTRLTVT.

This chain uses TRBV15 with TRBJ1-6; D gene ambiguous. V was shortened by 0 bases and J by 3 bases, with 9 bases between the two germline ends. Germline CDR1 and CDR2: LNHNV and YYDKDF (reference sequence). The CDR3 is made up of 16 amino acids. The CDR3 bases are TGTGCCACCAGCAGAGATCAGGCCAGCTATAATTCACCCCTCCACTTT. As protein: CATSRDQASYNSPLHF.

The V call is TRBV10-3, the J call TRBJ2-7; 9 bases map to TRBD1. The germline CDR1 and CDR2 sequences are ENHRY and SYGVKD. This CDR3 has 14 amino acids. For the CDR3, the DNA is TGTGCATTACCGAGGGACAGGGTTTCCTACGAGCAGTACTTC. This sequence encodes CALPRDRVSYEQYF.

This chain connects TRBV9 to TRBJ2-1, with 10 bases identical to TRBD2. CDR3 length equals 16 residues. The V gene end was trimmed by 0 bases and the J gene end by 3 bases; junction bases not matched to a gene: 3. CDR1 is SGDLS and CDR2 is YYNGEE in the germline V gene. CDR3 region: CASSVGGLALYNEQFF. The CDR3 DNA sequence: TGTGCCAGCAGCGTAGGGGGACTAGCGCTCTACAATGAGCAGTTCTTC.

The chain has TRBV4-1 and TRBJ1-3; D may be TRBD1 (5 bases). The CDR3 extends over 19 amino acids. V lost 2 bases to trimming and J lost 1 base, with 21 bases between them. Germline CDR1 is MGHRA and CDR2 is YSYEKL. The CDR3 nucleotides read TGCGCCAGCAGCCAACGAAAGTGGGACTGGATTAGGTCTGGAAACACCATATATTTT. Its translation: CASSQRKWDWIRSGNTIYF.